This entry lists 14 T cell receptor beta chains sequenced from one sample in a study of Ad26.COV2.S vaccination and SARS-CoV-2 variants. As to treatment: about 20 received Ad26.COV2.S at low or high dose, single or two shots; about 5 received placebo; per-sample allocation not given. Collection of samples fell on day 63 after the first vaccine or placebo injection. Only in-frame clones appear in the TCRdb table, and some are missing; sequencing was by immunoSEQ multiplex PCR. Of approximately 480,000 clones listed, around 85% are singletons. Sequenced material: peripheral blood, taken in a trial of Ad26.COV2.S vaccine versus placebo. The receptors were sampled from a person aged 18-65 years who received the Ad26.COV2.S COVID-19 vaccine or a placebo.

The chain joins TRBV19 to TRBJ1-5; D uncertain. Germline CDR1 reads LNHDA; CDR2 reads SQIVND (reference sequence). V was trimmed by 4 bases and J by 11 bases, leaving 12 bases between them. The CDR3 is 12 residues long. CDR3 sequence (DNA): TGTGCCAGTAGTAGCCGGCGTACGTCCCAGCATTTT. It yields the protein CASSSRRTSQHF.

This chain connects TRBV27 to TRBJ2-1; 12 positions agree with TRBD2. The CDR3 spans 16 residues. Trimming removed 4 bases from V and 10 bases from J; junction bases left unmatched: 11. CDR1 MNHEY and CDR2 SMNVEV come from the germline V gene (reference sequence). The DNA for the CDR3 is TGTGCCAGCAGTTCTCTAGCGGGAGGGCCGGGGGGAGAGCAGTTCTTC. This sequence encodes CASSSLAGGPGGEQFF.

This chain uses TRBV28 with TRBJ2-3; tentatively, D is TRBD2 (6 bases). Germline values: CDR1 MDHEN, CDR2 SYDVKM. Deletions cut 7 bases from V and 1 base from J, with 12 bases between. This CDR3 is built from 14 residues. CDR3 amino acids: CASILSGRTDTQYF. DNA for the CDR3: TGTGCCAGCATTCTAAGCGGGCGCACAGATACGCAGTATTTT.

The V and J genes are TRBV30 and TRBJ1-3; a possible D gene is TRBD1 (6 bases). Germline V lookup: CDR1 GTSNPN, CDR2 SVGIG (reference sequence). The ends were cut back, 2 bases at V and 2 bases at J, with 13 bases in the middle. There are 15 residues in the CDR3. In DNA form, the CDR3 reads TGTGCCTGGAGTCTACAGGGAGGGGCTGGAAACACCATATATTTT. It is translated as CAWSLQGGAGNTIYF.

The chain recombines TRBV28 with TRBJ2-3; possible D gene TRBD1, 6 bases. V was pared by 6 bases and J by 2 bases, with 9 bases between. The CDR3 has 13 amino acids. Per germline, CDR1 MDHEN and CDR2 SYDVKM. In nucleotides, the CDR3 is TGTGCCAGCAGACAGGGCAACACAGATACGCAGTATTTT. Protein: CASRQGNTDTQYF.

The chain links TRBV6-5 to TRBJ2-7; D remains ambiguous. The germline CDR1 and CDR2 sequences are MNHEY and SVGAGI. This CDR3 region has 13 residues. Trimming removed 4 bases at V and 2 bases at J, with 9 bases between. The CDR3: CASSLNGPYEQYF. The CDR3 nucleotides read TGTGCCAGCAGTTTGAATGGCCCCTACGAGCAGTACTTC.

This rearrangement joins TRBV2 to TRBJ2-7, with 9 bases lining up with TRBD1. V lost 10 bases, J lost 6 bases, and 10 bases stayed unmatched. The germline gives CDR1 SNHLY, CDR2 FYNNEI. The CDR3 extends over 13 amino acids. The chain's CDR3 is CATIRDRVGEQYF. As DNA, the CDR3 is TGTGCCACCATCCGGGACAGGGTAGGCGAGCAGTACTTC.

The CDR3 is CASRRFSDTQYF. The CDR3 DNA reads as TGTGCCAGCCGCCGATTTTCAGATACGCAGTATTTT. The V and J genes are TRBV7-9 and TRBJ2-3; D not resolved. V was shortened by 8 bases and J by 4 bases, with 10 bases between the two germline ends. This CDR3 has 12 residues. Germline V lookup: CDR1 SEHNR, CDR2 FQNEAQ (reference sequence).

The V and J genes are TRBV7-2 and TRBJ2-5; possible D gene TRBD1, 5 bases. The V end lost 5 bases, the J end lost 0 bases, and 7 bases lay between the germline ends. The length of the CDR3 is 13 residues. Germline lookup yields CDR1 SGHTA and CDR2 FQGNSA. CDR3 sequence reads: CASSQGDQETQYF. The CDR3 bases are TGTGCCAGCAGCCAAGGGGACCAAGAGACCCAGTACTTC.

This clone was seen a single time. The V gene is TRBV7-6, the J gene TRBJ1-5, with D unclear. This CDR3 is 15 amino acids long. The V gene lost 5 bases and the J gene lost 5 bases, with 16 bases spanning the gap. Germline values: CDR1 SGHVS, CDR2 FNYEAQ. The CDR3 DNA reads TGTGCCAGCAGCCGACGGAAGCGGCTATATCAGCCCCAGCATTTT. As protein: CASSRRKRLYQPQHF.

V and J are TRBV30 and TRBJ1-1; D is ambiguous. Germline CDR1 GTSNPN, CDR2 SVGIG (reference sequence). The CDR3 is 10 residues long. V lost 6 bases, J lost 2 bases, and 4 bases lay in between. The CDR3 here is CACPNTEAFF. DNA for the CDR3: TGTGCCTGCCCTAACACTGAAGCTTTCTTT.

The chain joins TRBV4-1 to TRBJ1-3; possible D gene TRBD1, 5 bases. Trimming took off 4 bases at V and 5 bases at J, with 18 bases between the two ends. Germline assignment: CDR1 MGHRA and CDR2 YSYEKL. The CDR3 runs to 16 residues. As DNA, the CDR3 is TGCGCCAGCAGCCCGTCCGTGACAGCTTCCCGAAACACCATATATTTT. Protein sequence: CASSPSVTASRNTIYF.

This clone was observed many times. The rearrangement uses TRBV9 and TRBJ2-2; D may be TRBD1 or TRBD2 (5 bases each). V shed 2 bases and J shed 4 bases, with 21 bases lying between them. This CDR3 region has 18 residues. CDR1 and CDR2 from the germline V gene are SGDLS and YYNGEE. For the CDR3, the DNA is TGTGCCAGCAGCGTCGGGAACGGGGCGTCTGAAGGCACCGGGGAGCTGTTTTTT. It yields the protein CASSVGNGASEGTGELFF. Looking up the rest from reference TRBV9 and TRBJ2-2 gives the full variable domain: DSGVTQTPKHLITATGQRVTLRCSPRSGDLSVYWYQQSLDQGLQFLIQYYNGEERAKGNILERFSAQQFPDLHSELNLSSLELGDSALYFCASSVGNGASEGTGELFFGEGSRLTVL.

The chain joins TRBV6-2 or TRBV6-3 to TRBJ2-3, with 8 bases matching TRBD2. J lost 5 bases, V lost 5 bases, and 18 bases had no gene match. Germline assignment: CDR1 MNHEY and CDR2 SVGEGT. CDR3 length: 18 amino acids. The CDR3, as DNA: TGTGCCAGCAGTACCCCGGGGGTCTTAGCGGGACGGGGAGATACGCAGTATTTT. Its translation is CASSTPGVLAGRGDTQYF.